This entry is about one T cell receptor beta chain. No antigen is known for it. Other DNA sequences in this specimen translate into the identical CDR3. The data are from a study of identifying expanded T cells in peripheral blood. This CDR3 has 14 amino acids. V lost 0 bases, J lost 0 bases, and 6 bases lay in between. Germline CDR1 and CDR2: SGDLS and YYNGEE. The protocol was immunoSEQ multiplex PCR, while the TCRdb copy is restricted to in-frame clones and leaves out a portion. Of 130,000 or so clones listed, 84% were seen once; the top ten hold more than 2.5%. Healthy donors had no documented immune events, such as infections, while sampled. Study-wide results and caveats: Differentially abundant clones: roughly 1.2 between replicates, about 17 at around 14 days, less than 25 at four. Variance in clone template counts between two-week samples significantly increased with total template count across all healthy donors.

Sequencing was done on a sample of blood. The TCR was taken from a person aged 18-70 years in good health. The J gene is TRBJ1-1, the V gene TRBV9; D gene uncertain. The chain's CDR3 is CASSVEGLNTEAFF. The CDR3 coding sequence is TGTGCCAGCAGCGTAGAGGGCCTGAACACTGAAGCTTTCTTT.